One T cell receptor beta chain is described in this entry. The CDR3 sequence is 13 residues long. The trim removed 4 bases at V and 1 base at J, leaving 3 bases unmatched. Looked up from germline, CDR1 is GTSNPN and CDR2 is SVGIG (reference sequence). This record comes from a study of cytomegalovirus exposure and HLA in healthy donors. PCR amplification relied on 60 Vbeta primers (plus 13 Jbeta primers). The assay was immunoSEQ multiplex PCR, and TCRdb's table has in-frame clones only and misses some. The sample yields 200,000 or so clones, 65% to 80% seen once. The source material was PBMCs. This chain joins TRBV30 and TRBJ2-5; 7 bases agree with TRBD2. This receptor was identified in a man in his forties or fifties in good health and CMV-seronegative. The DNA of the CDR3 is TGTGCCTGGAATCTAGCGGCCCAAGAGACCCAGTACTTC. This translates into CAWNLAAQETQYF.